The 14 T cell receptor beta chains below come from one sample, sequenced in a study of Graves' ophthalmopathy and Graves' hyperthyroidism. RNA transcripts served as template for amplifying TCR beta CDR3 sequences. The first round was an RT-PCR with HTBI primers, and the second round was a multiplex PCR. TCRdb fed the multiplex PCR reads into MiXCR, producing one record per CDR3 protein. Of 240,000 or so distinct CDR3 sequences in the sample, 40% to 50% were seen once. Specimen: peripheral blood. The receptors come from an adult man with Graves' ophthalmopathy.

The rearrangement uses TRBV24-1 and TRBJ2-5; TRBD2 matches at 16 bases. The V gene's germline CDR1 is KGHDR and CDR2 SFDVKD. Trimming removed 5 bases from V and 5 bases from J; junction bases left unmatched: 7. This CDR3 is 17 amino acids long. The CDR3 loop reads CATSASGLAGGRETQYF. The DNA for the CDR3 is TGTGCCACCAGTGCCTCGGGACTAGCGGGGGGGCGGGAGACCCAGTACTTC.

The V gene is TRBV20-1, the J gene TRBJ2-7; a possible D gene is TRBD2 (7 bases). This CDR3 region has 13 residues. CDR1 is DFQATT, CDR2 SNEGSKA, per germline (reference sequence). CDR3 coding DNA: TGCAGCCCTCTGGCGGGGGCCGTAGACGAGCAGTACTTC. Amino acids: CSPLAGAVDEQYF.

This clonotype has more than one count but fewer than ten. CDR3 sequence: CASSYSSVVELFF. The CDR3 nucleotides read TGTGCCAGCAGTTACTCGAGTGTTGTGGAGCTGTTTTTT. The genes are TRBV6-6 and TRBJ2-2; unclear D gene. Trimming took 0 bases from V and 10 from J, leaving 9 bases between them. The CDR3 covers 13 residues. Germline V gene data show CDR1 as MNHNY and CDR2 as SVGAGI (reference sequence).

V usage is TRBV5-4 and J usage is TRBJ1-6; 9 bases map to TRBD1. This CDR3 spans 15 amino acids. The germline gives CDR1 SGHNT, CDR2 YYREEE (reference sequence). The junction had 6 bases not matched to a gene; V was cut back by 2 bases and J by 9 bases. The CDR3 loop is CASSLLGTGTSPLHF. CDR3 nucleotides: TGTGCCAGCAGCTTACTCGGGACAGGGACTTCACCCCTCCACTTT.

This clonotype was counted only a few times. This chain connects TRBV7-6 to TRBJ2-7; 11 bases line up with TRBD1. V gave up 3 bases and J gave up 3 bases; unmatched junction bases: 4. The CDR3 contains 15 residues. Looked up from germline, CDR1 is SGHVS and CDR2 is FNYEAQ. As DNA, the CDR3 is TGTGCCAGCAGCTTGCGAGGGACAGGGGGCTACGAGCAGTACTTC. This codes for CASSLRGTGGYEQYF.

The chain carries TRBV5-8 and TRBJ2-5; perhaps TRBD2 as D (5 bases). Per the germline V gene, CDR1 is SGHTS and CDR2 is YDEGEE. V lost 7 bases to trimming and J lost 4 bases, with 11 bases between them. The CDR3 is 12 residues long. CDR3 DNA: TGTGCCAGCCGACGTGAGGGAGAGACCCAGTACTTC. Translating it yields CASRREGETQYF.

The CDR3 DNA is TGTGCCAGCAGCTTCGCAGGGGACACCGGGGAGCTGTTTTTT. Protein sequence: CASSFAGDTGELFF. The chain links TRBV7-3 to TRBJ2-2; TRBD1 is a possible D gene (6 bases). CDR1 is SGHTA and CDR2 is FQGTGA in the germline V gene. The CDR3 loop spans 14 amino acids. V lost 3 bases and J 3 bases, leaving 8 bases between the germline ends.

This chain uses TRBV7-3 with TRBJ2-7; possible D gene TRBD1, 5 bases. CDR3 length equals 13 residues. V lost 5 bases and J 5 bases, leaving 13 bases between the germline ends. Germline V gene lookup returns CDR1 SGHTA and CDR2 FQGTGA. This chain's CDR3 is CASSPNCRDEQYF. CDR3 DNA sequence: TGTGCCAGCAGCCCGAACTGCAGGGACGAGCAGTACTTC.

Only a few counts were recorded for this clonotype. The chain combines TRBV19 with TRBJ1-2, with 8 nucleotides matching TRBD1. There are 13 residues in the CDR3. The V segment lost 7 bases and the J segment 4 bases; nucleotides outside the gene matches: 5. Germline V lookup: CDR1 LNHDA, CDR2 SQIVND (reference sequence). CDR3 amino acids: CASTEQGGYGYTF. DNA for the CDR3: TGTGCCAGTACCGAACAGGGGGGCTATGGCTACACCTTC.

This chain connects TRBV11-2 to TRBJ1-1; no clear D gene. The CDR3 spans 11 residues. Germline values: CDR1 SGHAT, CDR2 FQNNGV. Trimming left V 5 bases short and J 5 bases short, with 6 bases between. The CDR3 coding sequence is TGTGCCAGCAGCCAATTAACTGAAGCTTTCTTT. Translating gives CASSQLTEAFF.

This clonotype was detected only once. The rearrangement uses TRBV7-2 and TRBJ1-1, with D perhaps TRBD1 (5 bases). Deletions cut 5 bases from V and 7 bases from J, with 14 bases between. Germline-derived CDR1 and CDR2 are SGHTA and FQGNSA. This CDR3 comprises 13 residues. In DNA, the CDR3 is TGTGCCAGCAGCCCCTGGGGCCCCAGTGAAGCTTTCTTT. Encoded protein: CASSPWGPSEAFF.

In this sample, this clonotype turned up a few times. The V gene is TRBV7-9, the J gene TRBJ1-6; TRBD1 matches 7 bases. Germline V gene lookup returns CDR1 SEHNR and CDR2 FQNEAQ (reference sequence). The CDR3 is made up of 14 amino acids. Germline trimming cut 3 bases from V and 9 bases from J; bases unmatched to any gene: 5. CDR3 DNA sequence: TGTGCCAGCAGCTTCCAGAACAGGGGTTCACCCCTCCACTTT. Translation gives CASSFQNRGSPLHF. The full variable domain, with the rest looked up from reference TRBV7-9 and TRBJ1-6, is DTGVSQNPRHKITKRGQNVTFRCDPISEHNRLYWYRQTLGQGPEFLTYFQNEAQLEKSRLLSDRFSAERPKGSFSTLEIQRTEQGDSAMYLCASSFQNRGSPLHFGNGTRLTVT.

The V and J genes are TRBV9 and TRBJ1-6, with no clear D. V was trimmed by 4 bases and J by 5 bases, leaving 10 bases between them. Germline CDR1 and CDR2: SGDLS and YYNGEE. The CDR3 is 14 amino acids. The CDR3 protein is CASSRTANNSPLHF. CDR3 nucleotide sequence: TGTGCCAGCAGCAGAACCGCTAATAATTCACCCCTCCACTTT.

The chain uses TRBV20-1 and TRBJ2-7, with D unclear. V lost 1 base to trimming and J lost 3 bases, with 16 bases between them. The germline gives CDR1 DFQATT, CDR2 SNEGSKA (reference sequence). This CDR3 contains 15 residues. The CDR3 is CSARGGVYNYYEQYF. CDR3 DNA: TGCAGTGCTAGAGGCGGAGTCTACAACTACTACGAGCAGTACTTC.